Shown below are 4 T cell receptor beta chains from a single sample sequenced in a study of blood T cell repertoires in COVID-19. TCRdb's copy holds only in-frame clones and misses some; the assay was immunoSEQ multiplex PCR. The data contain about 100,000 clones, less than 85% of them singletons. Source material: peripheral blood. Receptors originate from an older woman with acute or convalescent COVID-19.

The gene calls are TRBV19 and TRBJ2-5; 11 nucleotides agree with TRBD1. V shed 5 bases, J shed 6 bases, and the junction held 8 bases outside the gene matches. The CDR3 runs 15 residues. Germline lookup yields CDR1 LNHDA and CDR2 SQIVND (reference sequence). In DNA, the CDR3 is TGTGCCAGTAGTGCCGGACAGGGGGCGCCGAAGACCCAGTACTTC. This sequence encodes CASSAGQGAPKTQYF.

The V and J genes are TRBV28 and TRBJ2-7; 11 nucleotides align to TRBD2. The CDR3 runs 14 residues. Trimming cost V 5 bases and J 3 bases; bases outside gene matches: 3. Germline V lookup: CDR1 MDHEN, CDR2 SYDVKM. CDR3 region: CASSIGTSGYEQYF. The CDR3 DNA sequence: TGTGCCAGCAGTATCGGGACTAGCGGCTACGAGCAGTACTTC.

On this clone itself: The sample has other DNA sequences that encode this CDR3 too. The chain recombines TRBV2 with TRBJ1-6, with a weak D call TRBD1 (5 bases). Trimming pared 2 bases from V and 7 bases from J, leaving 9 bases between. CDR3 length: 14 amino acids. The germline V gene has CDR1 SNHLY and CDR2 FYNNEI. CDR3 region: CASSETGPNSPLHF. The CDR3 nucleotides read TGTGCCAGCAGTGAAACAGGACCCAATTCACCCCTCCACTTT.

The chain employs TRBV9 and TRBJ1-2; the D gene is possibly TRBD1 (6 bases). Trimming took 4 bases from V and 4 from J, leaving 17 bases between them. This CDR3 has 15 residues. Germline CDR1 SGDLS, CDR2 YYNGEE. CDR3 sequence reads: CASSSAPGVGYGYTF. DNA of the CDR3: TGTGCCAGCAGCTCCGCCCCAGGGGTAGGCTATGGCTACACCTTC.